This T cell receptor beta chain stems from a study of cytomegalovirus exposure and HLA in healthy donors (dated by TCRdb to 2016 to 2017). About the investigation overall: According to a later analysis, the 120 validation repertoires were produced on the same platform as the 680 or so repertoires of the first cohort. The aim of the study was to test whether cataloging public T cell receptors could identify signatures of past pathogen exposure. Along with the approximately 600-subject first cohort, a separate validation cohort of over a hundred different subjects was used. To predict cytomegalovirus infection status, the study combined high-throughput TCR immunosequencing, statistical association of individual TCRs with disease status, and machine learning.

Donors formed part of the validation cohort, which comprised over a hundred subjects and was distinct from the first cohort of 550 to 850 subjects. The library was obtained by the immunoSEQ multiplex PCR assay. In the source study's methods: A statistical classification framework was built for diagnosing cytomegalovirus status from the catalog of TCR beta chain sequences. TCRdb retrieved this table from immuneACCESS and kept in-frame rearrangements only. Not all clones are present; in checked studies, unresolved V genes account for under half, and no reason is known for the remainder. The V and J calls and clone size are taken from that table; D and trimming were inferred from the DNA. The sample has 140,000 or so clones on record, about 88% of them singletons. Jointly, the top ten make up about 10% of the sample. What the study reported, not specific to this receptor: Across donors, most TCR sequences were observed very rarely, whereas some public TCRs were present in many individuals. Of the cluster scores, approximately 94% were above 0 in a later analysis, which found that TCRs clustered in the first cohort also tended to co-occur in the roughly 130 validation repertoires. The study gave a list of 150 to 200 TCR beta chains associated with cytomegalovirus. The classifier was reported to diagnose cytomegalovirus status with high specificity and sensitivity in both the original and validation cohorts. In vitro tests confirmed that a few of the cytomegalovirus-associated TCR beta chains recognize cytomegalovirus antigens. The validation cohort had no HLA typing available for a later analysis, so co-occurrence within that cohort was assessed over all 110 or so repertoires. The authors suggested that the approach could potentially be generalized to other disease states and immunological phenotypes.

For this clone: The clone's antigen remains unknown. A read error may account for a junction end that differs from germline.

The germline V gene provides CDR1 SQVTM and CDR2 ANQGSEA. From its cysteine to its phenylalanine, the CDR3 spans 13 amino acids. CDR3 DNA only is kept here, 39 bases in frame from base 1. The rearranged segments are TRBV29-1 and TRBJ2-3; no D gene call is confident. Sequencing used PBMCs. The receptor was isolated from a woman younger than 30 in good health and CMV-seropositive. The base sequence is TGCAGCGCTGAAGGTCAGGGCACAGATACGCAGTATTTT. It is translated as CSAEGQGTDTQYF.